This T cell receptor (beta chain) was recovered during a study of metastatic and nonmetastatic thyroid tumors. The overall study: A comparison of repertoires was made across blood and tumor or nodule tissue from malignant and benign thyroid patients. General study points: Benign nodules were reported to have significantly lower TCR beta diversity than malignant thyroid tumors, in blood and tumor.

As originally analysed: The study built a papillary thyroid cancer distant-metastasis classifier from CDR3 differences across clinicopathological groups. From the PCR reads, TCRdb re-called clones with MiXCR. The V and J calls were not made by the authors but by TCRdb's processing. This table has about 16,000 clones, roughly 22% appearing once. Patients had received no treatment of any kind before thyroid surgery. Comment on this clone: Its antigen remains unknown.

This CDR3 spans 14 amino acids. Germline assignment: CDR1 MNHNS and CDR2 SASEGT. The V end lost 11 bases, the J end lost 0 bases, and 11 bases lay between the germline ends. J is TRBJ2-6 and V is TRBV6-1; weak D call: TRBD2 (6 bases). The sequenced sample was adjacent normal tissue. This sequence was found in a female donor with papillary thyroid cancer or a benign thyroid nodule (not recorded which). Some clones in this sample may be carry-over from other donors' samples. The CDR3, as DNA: TGTGCCGCGGGGCTTCACTCTGGGGCCAACGTCCTGACTTTC. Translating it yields CAAGLHSGANVLTF.